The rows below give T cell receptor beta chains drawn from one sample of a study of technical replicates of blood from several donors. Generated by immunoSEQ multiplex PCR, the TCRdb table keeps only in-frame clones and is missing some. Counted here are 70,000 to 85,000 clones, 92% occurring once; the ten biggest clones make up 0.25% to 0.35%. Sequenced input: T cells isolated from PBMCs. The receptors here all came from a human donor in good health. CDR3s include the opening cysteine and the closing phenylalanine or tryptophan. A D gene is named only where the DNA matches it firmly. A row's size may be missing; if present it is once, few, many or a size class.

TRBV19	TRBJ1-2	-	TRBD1	CASSPLGLGDRGEYGYTF	TGTGCCAGTAGTCCATTAGGCTTAGGGGACAGAGGGGAGTATGGCTACACCTTC
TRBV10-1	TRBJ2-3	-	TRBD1	CASSDPRGQSTDTQYF	TGCGCCAGCAGTGATCCAAGGGGACAGAGCACAGATACGCAGTATTTT
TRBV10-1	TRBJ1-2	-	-	CASSAHRDTVDGYTF	TGCGCCAGCAGTGCCCATCGGGACACCGTCGATGGCTACACCTTC
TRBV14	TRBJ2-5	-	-	CASSPTGETQYF	TGTGCCAGCAGCCCGACTGGGGAGACCCAGTACTTC
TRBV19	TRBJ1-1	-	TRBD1	CASSIDGDRGPGANTEAFF	TGTGCCAGTAGTATAGATGGGGACAGGGGGCCCGGGGCGAACACTGAAGCTTTCTTT
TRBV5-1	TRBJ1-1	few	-	CASSLLLQGTEAFF	TGCGCCAGCAGCTTGCTGTTACAGGGCACTGAAGCTTTCTTT
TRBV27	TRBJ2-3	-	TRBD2	CASSLLSGRGTDTQYF	TGTGCCAGCAGTTTACTTAGCGGGAGAGGTACAGATACGCAGTATTTT
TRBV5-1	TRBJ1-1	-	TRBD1	CASSVGTGVTEAFF	TGCGCCAGCAGCGTCGGGACAGGAGTCACTGAAGCTTTCTTT
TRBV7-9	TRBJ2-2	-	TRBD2	CASSLAVSGATNTGELFF	TGTGCCAGCAGCTTAGCAGTTAGCGGGGCCACGAACACCGGGGAGCTGTTTTTT
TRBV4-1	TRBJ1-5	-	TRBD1	CASSPTGGFYQPQHF	TGCGCCAGCAGCCCGACAGGGGGCTTCTATCAGCCCCAGCATTTT
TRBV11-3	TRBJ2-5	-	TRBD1	CASSFLGQGKTQYF	TGTGCCAGCAGCTTCTTAGGACAGGGGAAGACCCAGTACTTC
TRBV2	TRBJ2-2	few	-	CASSRTENTGELFF	TGTGCCAGCAGTCGGACAGAGAACACCGGGGAGCTGTTTTTT
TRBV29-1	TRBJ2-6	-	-	CSVEGRASGANVLTF	TGCAGCGTGGAGGGACGGGCCTCTGGGGCCAACGTCCTGACTTTC
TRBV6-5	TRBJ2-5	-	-	CASRAGTYQETQYF	TGTGCCAGCAGAGCGGGGACATATCAAGAGACCCAGTACTTC
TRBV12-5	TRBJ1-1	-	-	CASGLLRAFF	TGTGCTAGTGGTTTACTCCGGGCTTTCTTT
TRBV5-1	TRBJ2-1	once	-	CASSLAGEANEQFF	TGCGCCAGCAGCTTGGCGGGAGAGGCAAATGAGCAGTTCTTC
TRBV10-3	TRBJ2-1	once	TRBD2	CAARENNEQFF	TGTGCCGCGCGGGAGAACAATGAGCAGTTCTTC
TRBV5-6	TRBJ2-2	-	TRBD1	CASSFGTGRNTGELFF	TGTGCCAGCAGCTTCGGGACAGGGCGGAACACCGGGGAGCTGTTTTTT
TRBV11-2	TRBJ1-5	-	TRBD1	CASSQGDPNSNQPQHF	TGTGCCAGCAGCCAGGGGGACCCCAATAGCAATCAGCCCCAGCATTTT
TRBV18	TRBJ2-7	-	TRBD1	CASSPRRQTGTGAHEQYF	TGTGCCAGCTCACCAAGGAGGCAGACCGGGACAGGGGCCCACGAGCAGTACTTC
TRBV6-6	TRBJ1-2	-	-	CASSTDTGAGVGYTF	TGTGCCAGCAGTACCGATACCGGGGCAGGGGTCGGCTACACCTTC
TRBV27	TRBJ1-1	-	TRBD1	CASSFRGSDTEAFF	TGTGCCAGCAGTTTCAGGGGGTCGGACACTGAAGCTTTCTTT
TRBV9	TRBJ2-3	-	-	CASSVEGLADTQYF	TGTGCCAGCAGCGTAGAAGGACTGGCAGATACGCAGTATTTT
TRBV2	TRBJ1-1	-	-	CASRTGFTEAFF	TGTGCCAGCAGGACGGGGTTCACTGAAGCTTTCTTT
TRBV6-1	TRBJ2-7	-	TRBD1	CASSETGGSSYEQYF	TGTGCCAGCAGTGAGACAGGGGGGAGCTCCTACGAGCAGTACTTC
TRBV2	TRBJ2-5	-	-	CASIRGETQYF	TGTGCCAGCATTCGGGGAGAGACCCAGTACTTC
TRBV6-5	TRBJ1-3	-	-	CASRHGRNTIYF	TGTGCCAGCAGGCACGGGAGAAACACCATATATTTT
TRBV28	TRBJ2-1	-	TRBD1	CASSSRDRDEQFF	TGTGCCAGCAGTTCACGGGACAGGGATGAGCAGTTCTTC
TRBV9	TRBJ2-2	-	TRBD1	CASSRGQDTGELFF	TGTGCCAGCTCACGTGGACAGGACACCGGGGAGCTGTTTTTT
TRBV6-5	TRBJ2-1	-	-	CASRPDWSNEQFF	TGTGCCAGCAGACCGGACTGGTCGAATGAGCAGTTCTTC
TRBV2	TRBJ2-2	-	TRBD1	CASSRQGPNTGELFF	TGTGCCAGCAGTAGACAGGGCCCGAACACCGGGGAGCTGTTTTTT
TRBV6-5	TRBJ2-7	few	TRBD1	CASSSGDRAYEQYF	TGTGCCAGCAGTTCCGGGGACAGGGCTTACGAGCAGTACTTC
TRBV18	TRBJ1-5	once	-	CASSLTGYSNQPQHF	TGTGCCAGCTCACTTACAGGGTATAGCAATCAGCCCCAGCATTTT
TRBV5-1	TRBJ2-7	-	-	CASSLSSGAQVIPLTVSYEQYF	TGCGCCAGCAGCTTGTCATCTGGTGCACAGGTTATCCCCCTAACTGTTTCCTACGAGCAGTACTTC
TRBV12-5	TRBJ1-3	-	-	CASGPGTGNTIYF	TGTGCTAGTGGGCCAGGGACTGGAAACACCATATATTTT
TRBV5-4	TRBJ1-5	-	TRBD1	CASTWTGSGQPQHF	TGTGCCAGCACCTGGACAGGGTCCGGCCAGCCCCAGCATTTT
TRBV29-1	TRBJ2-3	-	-	CSVEQSTDTQYF	TGCAGCGTTGAACAGTCCACAGATACGCAGTATTTT
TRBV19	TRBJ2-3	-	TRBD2	CASSIGSLAGVRDTQYF	TGTGCCAGTAGTATTGGTTCCCTAGCGGGAGTCCGCGATACGCAGTATTTT
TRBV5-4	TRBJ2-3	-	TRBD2	CASSLVLAGGPDTQYF	TGTGCCAGCAGCTTGGTTCTAGCGGGGGGGCCAGATACGCAGTATTTT
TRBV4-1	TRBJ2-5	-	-	CASSEGLWETQYF	TGCGCCAGCAGCGAGGGCCTTTGGGAGACCCAGTACTTC
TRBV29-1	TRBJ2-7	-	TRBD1	CSVGSGTAYEQYF	TGCAGCGTTGGTAGTGGGACAGCCTACGAGCAGTACTTC
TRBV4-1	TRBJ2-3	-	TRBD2	CASSEAPGTSGFTDTQYF	TGCGCCAGCAGCGAAGCCCCCGGGACTAGCGGCTTCACAGATACGCAGTATTTT
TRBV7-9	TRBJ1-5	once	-	CASRGGLGNQPQHF	TGTGCCAGCAGGGGGGGGTTGGGGAATCAGCCCCAGCATTTT
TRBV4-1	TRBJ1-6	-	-	CASSQTSYNSPLHF	TGCGCCAGCAGCCAGACAAGTTATAATTCACCCCTCCACTTT
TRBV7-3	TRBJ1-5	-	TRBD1	CASSFPSPGTGKLYSNQPQHF	TGTGCCAGCAGCTTTCCCTCCCCCGGGACAGGGAAGTTATATAGCAATCAGCCCCAGCATTTT
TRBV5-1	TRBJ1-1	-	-	CASTRGKEAFF	TGCGCCAGCACTCGGGGGAAGGAAGCTTTCTTT
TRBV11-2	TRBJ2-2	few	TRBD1	CASSPPRDSQPNTGELFF	TGTGCCAGCAGCCCACCCCGGGACAGTCAACCGAACACCGGGGAGCTGTTTTTT
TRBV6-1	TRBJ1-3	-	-	CASSELIGRFRYHSGNTIYF	TGTGCCAGCAGTGAATTAATCGGTCGGTTTCGCTACCACTCTGGAAACACCATATATTTT
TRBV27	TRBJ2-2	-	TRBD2	CASRGGGVGGTGELFF	TGTGCCAGCAGAGGCGGGGGTGTGGGAGGAACCGGGGAGCTGTTTTTT
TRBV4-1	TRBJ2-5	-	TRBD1	CASRPGGQETQYF	TGCGCCAGCAGACCAGGGGGTCAGGAGACCCAGTACTTC
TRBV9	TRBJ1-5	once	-	CASAVGDTNQPQHF	TGTGCCAGCGCGGTCGGGGACACCAATCAGCCCCAGCATTTT
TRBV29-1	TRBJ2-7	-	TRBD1	CSVGGQAYEQYF	TGCAGCGTTGGGGGACAGGCCTACGAGCAGTACTTC
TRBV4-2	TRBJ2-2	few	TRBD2	CASSQVEKRGTLTGELFF	TGTGCCAGCAGCCAAGTCGAGAAGCGGGGAACTCTCACCGGGGAGCTGTTTTTT
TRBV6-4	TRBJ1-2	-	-	CASSDAGTPPAGYTF	TGTGCCAGCAGTGACGCCGGGACTCCCCCCGCTGGCTACACCTTC
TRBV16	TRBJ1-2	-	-	CASSQSGHPYGYTF	TGTGCCAGCAGCCAATCGGGACACCCCTATGGCTACACCTTC
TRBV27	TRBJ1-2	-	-	CASSPLTVHGGIYGYTF	TGTGCCAGCAGCCCACTTACCGTACACGGGGGGATCTATGGCTACACCTTC
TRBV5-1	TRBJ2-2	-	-	CASRTRPTTHLGELFF	TGCGCCAGCAGGACTAGACCGACGACACACCTCGGGGAGCTGTTTTTT
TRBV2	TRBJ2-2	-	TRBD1	CASRAGGPNTGELFF	TGTGCCAGCAGGGCAGGGGGCCCTAACACCGGGGAGCTGTTTTTT